This passage covers 3 T cell receptor beta chains from one sample sequenced in a study of T cell clonotyping in hematopoietic cell transplantation. The time point was: recipient sample about 28 days before transplant, after cytoreduction. The assay was immunoSEQ multiplex PCR, and TCRdb's table has in-frame clones only and misses some. In the table there are tens of thousands of clones, around 84% of which are singletons. The starting material was peripheral blood mononuclear cells, obtained before stem cell transplant. These receptors originate from a woman aged 60 to 75 with acute myeloid leukemia. Some clones in this sample may be carry-over from other donors' samples.

This clone came up a few times. The chain is built from TRBV6-6 and TRBJ2-3; 7 bases are shared with TRBD2. Trimming at V came to 4 bases and at J to 0 bases, leaving 4 bases not matched to a gene. CDR1 and CDR2 from the germline V gene are MNHNY and SVGAGI (reference sequence). The CDR3 extends over 15 amino acids. In nucleotides, the CDR3 is TGTGCCAGCAGTTCGCGGGGGACTAGCACAGATACGCAGTATTTT. Encoded protein: CASSSRGTSTDTQYF.

This chain connects TRBV5-1 to TRBJ2-7; the D is unclear. The CDR3 spans 14 residues. V gave up 5 bases and J gave up 1 base, with 13 bases separating them. Germline V gives CDR1 SGHRS, CDR2 YFSETQ. In DNA, the CDR3 is TGCGCCAGCAGTAGTGCAGGTTCTTCCTACGAGCAGTACTTC. It yields the protein CASSSAGSSYEQYF.

The V call is TRBV18, the J call TRBJ2-5; a possible D gene is TRBD1 (6 bases). V was cut by 5 bases and J by 5 bases, with 18 bases left in between. CDR1 and CDR2 from the germline V gene are KGHSH and LQKENI. This CDR3 is 15 amino acids long. The DNA of the CDR3 is TGTGCCAGCTCAGGTTCAGGGGTCGTTAAGGAGACCCAGTACTTC. It translates to CASSGSGVVKETQYF. Drawing the rest from reference TRBV18 and TRBJ2-5, the complete variable domain is NAGVMQNPRHLVRRRGQEARLRCSPMKGHSHVYWYRQLPEEGLKFMVYLQKENIIDESGMPKERFSAEFPKEGPSILRIQQVVRGDSAAYFCASSGSGVVKETQYFGPGTRLLVL.